This entry concerns a single TCR beta chain. Antigen: not known. Per germline, CDR1 MNHNY and CDR2 SVGAGI (reference sequence). CDR3 length: 15 amino acids. Trimming at V came to 6 bases and at J to 5 bases, leaving 9 bases not matched to a gene. This specimen comes from a study of cytomegalovirus exposure and HLA in healthy donors. About the study: The platform used for the 120 or so validation repertoires matched that of the 500 to 850 first-cohort repertoires, a later analysis reported. Study observations and caveats: Specific recognition of CMV antigens was confirmed in vitro for a few chains (all CMV-associated).

Data came from immunoSEQ multiplex PCR; TCRdb stores just in-frame clones and leaves some out. This table holds 100,000 to 150,000 clones, roughly 87% found once. The chain joins TRBV6-6 to TRBJ2-5, with 10 nucleotides matching TRBD2. The sample consisted of PBMCs. The TCR originated in a woman aged 18-29 years in good health and CMV-seronegative. The CDR3 coding sequence is TGTGCCAGCAGAGTACTAGCGGGGTTCAGCGAGACCCAGTACTTC. Amino acid sequence: CASRVLAGFSETQYF.